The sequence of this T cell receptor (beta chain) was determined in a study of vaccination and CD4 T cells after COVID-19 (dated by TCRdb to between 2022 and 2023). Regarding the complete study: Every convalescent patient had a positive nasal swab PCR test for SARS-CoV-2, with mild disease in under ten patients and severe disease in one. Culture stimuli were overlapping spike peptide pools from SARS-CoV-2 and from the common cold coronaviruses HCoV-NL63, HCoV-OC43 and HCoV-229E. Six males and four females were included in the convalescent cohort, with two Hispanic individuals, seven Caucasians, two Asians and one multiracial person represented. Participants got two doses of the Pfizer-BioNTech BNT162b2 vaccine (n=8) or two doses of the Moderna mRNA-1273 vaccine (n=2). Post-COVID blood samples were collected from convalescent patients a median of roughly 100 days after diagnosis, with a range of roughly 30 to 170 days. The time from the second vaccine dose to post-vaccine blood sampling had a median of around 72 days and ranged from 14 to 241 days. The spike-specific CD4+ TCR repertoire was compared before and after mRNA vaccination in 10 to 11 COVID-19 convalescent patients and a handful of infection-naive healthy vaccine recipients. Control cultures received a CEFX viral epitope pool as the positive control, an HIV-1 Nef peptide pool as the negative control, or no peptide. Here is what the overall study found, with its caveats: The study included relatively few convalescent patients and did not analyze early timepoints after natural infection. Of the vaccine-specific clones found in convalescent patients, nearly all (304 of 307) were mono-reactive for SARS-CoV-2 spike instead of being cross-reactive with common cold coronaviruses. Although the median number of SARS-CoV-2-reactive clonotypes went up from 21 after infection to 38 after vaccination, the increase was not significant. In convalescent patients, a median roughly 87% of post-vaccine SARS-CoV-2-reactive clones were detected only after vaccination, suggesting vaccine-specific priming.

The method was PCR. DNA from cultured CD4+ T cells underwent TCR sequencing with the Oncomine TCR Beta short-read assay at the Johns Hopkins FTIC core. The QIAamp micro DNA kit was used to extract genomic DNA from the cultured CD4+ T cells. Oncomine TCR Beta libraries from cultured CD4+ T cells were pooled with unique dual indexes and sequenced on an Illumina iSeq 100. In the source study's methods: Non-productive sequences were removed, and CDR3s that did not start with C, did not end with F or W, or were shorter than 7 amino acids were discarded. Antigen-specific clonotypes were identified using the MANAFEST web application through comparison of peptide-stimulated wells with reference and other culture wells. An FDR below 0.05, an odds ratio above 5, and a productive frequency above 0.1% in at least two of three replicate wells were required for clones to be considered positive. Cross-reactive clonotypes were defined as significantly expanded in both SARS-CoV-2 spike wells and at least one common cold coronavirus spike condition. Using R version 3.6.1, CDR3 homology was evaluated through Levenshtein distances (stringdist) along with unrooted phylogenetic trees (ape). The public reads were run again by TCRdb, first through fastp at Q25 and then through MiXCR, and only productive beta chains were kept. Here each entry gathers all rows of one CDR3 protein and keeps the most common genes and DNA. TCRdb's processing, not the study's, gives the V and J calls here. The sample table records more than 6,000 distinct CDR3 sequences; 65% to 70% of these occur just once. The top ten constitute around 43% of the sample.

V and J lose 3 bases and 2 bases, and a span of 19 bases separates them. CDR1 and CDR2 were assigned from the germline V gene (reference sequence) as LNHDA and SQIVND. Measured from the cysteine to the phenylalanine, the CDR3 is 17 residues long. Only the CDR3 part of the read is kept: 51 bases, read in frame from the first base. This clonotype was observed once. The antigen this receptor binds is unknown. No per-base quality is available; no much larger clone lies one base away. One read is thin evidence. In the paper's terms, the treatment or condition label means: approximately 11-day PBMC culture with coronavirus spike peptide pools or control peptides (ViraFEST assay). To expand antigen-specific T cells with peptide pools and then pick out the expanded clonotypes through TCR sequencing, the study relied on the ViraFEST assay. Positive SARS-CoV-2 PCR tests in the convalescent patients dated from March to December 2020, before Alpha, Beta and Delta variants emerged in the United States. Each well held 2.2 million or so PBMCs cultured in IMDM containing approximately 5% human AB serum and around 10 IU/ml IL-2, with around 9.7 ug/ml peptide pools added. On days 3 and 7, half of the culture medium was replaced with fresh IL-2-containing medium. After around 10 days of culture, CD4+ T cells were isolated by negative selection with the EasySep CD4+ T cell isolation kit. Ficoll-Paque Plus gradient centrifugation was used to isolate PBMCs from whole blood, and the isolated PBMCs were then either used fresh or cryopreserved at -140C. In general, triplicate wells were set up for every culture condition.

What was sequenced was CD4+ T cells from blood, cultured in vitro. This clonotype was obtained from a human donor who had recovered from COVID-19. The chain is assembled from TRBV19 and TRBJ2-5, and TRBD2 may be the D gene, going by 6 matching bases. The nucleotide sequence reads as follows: TGTGCCAGTAGTATCCGTCCGGGGGACGGGATACAAGAGACCCAGTACTTC. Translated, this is CASSIRPGDGIQETQYF.